Following are 27 T cell receptor beta chains from one sample sequenced in a study of cytomegalovirus exposure and HLA in healthy donors. Researchers ran the PCR with 60 Vbeta and 13 Jbeta primers. Sequencing was performed with immunoSEQ multiplex PCR; in TCRdb, only in-frame clones are kept and a portion is missing. The data hold under 200,000 clones, with 77% observed a single time. The sequencing sample was made of PBMCs. These receptors were taken from a woman between 35 and 50 years old in good health and CMV-seropositive.

This chain joins TRBV5-1 and TRBJ2-3; D is possibly TRBD1 (6 bases). Germline loops: CDR1 SGHRS, CDR2 YFSETQ. The CDR3 runs to 14 residues. Trimming cost V 2 bases and J 2 bases, with 9 bases left between them. The CDR3 DNA reads as TGCGCCAGCAGCTTAGGGGACACCACAGATACGCAGTATTTT. Protein product: CASSLGDTTDTQYF.

The sample holds a few counts of this clone. The chain links TRBV7-8 to TRBJ2-5, with D unclear. Germline V gene data show CDR1 as SGHVS and CDR2 as FQNEAQ. The ends were cut back, 2 bases at V and 3 bases at J, with 7 bases in the middle. CDR3 length equals 13 residues. The CDR3 region is CASSLRVKETQYF. For the CDR3, the DNA is TGTGCCAGCAGCTTACGGGTCAAAGAGACCCAGTACTTC. Complete variable domain (other parts from reference TRBV7-8 and TRBJ2-5): GAGVSQSPRYKVAKRGQDVALRCDPISGHVSLFWYQQALGQGPEFLTYFQNEAQLDKSGLPSDRFFAERPEGSVSTLKIQRTQQEDSAVYLCASSLRVKETQYFGPGTRLLVL.

This clone was seen a handful of times. This chain joins TRBV28 and TRBJ1-1; 9 bases are shared with TRBD1. From germline, CDR1 is MDHEN and CDR2 SYDVKM. Unmatched junction bases numbered 5, after V lost 1 base and J lost 5 bases. The CDR3 sequence is 15 residues long. CDR3 nucleotide sequence: TGTGCCAGCAGTTTATTAGGGACAGGGAGAACTGAAGCTTTCTTT. This gives the protein CASSLLGTGRTEAFF.

J is TRBJ2-1 and V is TRBV9, with 10 nucleotides matching TRBD2. Germline V gives CDR1 SGDLS, CDR2 YYNGEE. V lost 0 bases and J lost 9; bases outside the gene matches: 6. This CDR3 contains 15 residues. The CDR3 DNA sequence: TGTGCCAGCAGCGTAGCTAGCGGGAGAGAGTTTGAGCAGTTCTTC. Translation gives CASSVASGREFEQFF.

The rearrangement uses TRBV5-5 and TRBJ2-3; TRBD2 agrees at 9 bases. V shed 0 bases and J 5 bases; nucleotides not matched to a gene: 7. CDR1 and CDR2 from the germline V gene are SGHKS and YYEKEE (reference sequence). This CDR3 is 16 amino acids long. In nucleotides, the CDR3 is TGTGCCAGCAGCTTGGGGGGCGGGGGGGCTCAAGATACGCAGTATTTT. Protein sequence: CASSLGGGGAQDTQYF.

The chain employs TRBV7-9 and TRBJ1-6; 9 positions match TRBD1. The trim removed 5 bases at V and 5 bases at J, leaving 1 base unmatched. This CDR3 region has 14 residues. CDR1 and CDR2 (germline): SEHNR, FQNEAQ (reference sequence). The CDR3 coding sequence is TGTGCCAGCAGCCGGGACAGGGATAATTCACCCCTCCACTTT. This sequence encodes CASSRDRDNSPLHF.

The chain employs TRBV7-2 and TRBJ2-7; TRBD1 aligns across 9 bases. The CDR3 contains 16 residues. Losses at the gene ends were 5 bases for V and 1 base for J; bases not matched to a gene: 9. Germline V gene sequence: CDR1 SGHTA, CDR2 FQGNSA. CDR3 nucleotide sequence: TGTGCCAGCAGCCCGAAGGGGGACAGGGTGTCCTACGAGCAGTACTTC. This sequence encodes CASSPKGDRVSYEQYF.

This clone appeared a single time. The chain joins TRBV10-1 to TRBJ2-7; D may be TRBD1 (5 bases). CDR1 is WNHNN, CDR2 SYGVQD, per germline (reference sequence). The CDR3 runs to 14 residues. V shed 4 bases and J shed 3 bases, with 13 bases lying between them. CDR3 protein: CASSVRGLGYEQYF. The CDR3 coding sequence is TGCGCCAGCAGTGTAAGGGGCCTAGGCTACGAGCAGTACTTC.

This clone was seen a few times. The chain joins TRBV2 to TRBJ2-7; TRBD2 agrees at 14 bases. The trim removed 6 bases at V and 6 bases at J, leaving 4 bases unmatched. Germline CDR1 and CDR2: SNHLY and FYNNEI. There are 14 residues in the CDR3. The CDR3 reads CASSLGTSGSEQYF. For the CDR3, the DNA is TGTGCCAGCAGCCTCGGGACTAGCGGGAGCGAGCAGTACTTC.

This chain connects TRBV6-1 to TRBJ2-1; the match to TRBD1 covers 11 bases. Germline V gene data show CDR1 as MNHNS and CDR2 as SASEGT. The CDR3 covers 18 residues. V shed 2 bases, J shed 6 bases, and the junction held 12 bases outside the gene matches. CDR3 amino acids: CASSEFGTGGVGVNEQFF. CDR3 sequence (DNA): TGTGCCAGCAGTGAATTTGGGACAGGGGGGGTCGGAGTCAATGAGCAGTTCTTC.

The chain couples TRBV5-1 to TRBJ2-3; D might be TRBD2 (6 bases). Trimming cost V 1 base and J 0 bases, with 12 bases left between them. Germline lookup yields CDR1 SGHRS and CDR2 YFSETQ. This CDR3 is built from 16 residues. CDR3 DNA: TGCGCCAGCAGCTTGATCTACGCGGGGAGCACAGATACGCAGTATTTT. Translating it yields CASSLIYAGSTDTQYF. The entire variable domain, with the rest obtained from reference TRBV5-1 and TRBJ2-3, is as follows: KAGVTQTPRYLIKTRGQQVTLSCSPISGHRSVSWYQQTPGQGLQFLFEYFSETQRNKGNFPGRFSGRQFSNSRSEMNVSTLELGDSALYLCASSLIYAGSTDTQYFGPGTRLTVL.

The rearrangement links TRBV7-8 to TRBJ2-7; 11 nucleotides line up with TRBD1. The ends lost 1 base at V and 5 bases at J; junction bases unmatched: 10. Germline lookup yields CDR1 SGHVS and CDR2 FQNEAQ. CDR3 size: 17 residues. CDR3 coding DNA: TGTGCCAGCAGCTTAGTGTCCGGGACAGGGGGTCTCAACGAGCAGTACTTC. Amino acids: CASSLVSGTGGLNEQYF.

This clone was seen a handful of times. This rearrangement joins TRBV4-3 to TRBJ1-1; 8 nucleotides align to TRBD1. Looked up from germline, CDR1 is LGHNA and CDR2 is YSLEER. CDR3 length: 14 residues. J lost 10 bases, V lost 3 bases, and 10 bases had no gene match. The CDR3 DNA reads as TGCGCCAGCAGCCAGGATCAGGGGGCAGTAATAGCTTTCTTT. As protein: CASSQDQGAVIAFF.

This rearrangement joins TRBV19 to TRBJ2-5, with 10 bases lining up with TRBD1. Germline lookup yields CDR1 LNHDA and CDR2 SQIVND (reference sequence). The trim removed 7 bases at V and 6 bases at J, leaving 14 bases unmatched. This CDR3 spans 16 amino acids. CDR3 DNA sequence: TGTGCCAGTAAAGACCCGGGGACAGGGGATTCAAAGACCCAGTACTTC. It encodes CASKDPGTGDSKTQYF.

The genes are TRBV7-9 and TRBJ2-3; D not certain. V was shortened by 5 bases and J by 4 bases, with 13 bases between the two germline ends. This CDR3 contains 14 residues. Germline assignment: CDR1 SEHNR and CDR2 FQNEAQ (reference sequence). CDR3 sequence: CASSAGTPPDTQYF. The CDR3 coding sequence is TGTGCCAGCAGCGCCGGTACTCCCCCAGATACGCAGTATTTT.

This sequence joins TRBV6-5 and TRBJ1-5; TRBD1 aligns across 7 bases. The V gene end was trimmed by 6 bases and the J gene end by 5 bases; junction bases not matched to a gene: 7. The CDR3 runs to 14 residues. CDR1 and CDR2 (germline): MNHEY, SVGAGI. The CDR3: CASSTNRGDQPQHF. For the CDR3, the DNA is TGTGCCAGCAGCACAAACAGGGGCGATCAGCCCCAGCATTTT.

The J gene is TRBJ2-3, the V gene TRBV18; TRBD2 matches at 16 bases. Germline V gene data show CDR1 as KGHSH and CDR2 as LQKENI. With V trimmed by 6 bases and J by 5 bases, 5 bases remained unmatched. The CDR3 covers 16 residues. The CDR3 spells CASSPGLAGGEDTQYF. The CDR3 DNA reads TGTGCCAGCTCTCCGGGACTAGCGGGAGGGGAAGATACGCAGTATTTT.

The V and J genes are TRBV4-3 and TRBJ2-5; 8 bases line up with TRBD1. The V segment lost 1 base and the J segment 3 bases; nucleotides outside the gene matches: 1. Germline V gene data show CDR1 as LGHNA and CDR2 as YSLEER. CDR3 length: 14 residues. The CDR3 region has the DNA TGCGCCAGCAGCCAAGGGACAGGGAAAGAGACCCAGTACTTC. Translation: CASSQGTGKETQYF.

A single count supports this clone. V and J are TRBV30 and TRBJ1-4, with 9 nucleotides matching TRBD1. The CDR3 spans 15 residues. J lost 8 bases, V lost 2 bases, and 9 bases had no gene match. The germline V gene encodes CDR1 GTSNPN and CDR2 SVGIG (reference sequence). The DNA for the CDR3 is TGTGCCTGGAGTCTAGTTTGGGACAGGGACGAAAAACTGTTTTTT. Translated: CAWSLVWDRDEKLFF.

V is TRBV30 and J is TRBJ1-5; 8 positions match TRBD1. The CDR3 is 14 amino acids. From germline, CDR1 is GTSNPN and CDR2 SVGIG (reference sequence). With 1 base clipped from V and 5 bases from J, the junction kept 4 bases outside the gene matches. CDR3 DNA sequence: TGTGCCTGGAGTGGCCAGGGGGCATATCAGCCCCAGCATTTT. This codes for CAWSGQGAYQPQHF.

In its sample, this clone was seen once. The chain links TRBV7-6 to TRBJ2-3, with 12 bases matching TRBD2. The CDR3 consists of 16 residues. Per germline, CDR1 SGHVS and CDR2 FNYEAQ. Trimming cost V 5 bases and J 4 bases; bases outside gene matches: 7. CDR3 nucleotide sequence: TGTGCCAGCAGCCCTAGGACTAGCGGGGTATCAGATACGCAGTATTTT. This codes for CASSPRTSGVSDTQYF. The full variable domain, in which reference TRBV7-6 and TRBJ2-3 provide the parts outside the CDR3, is GAGVSQSPRYKVTKRGQDVALRCDPISGHVSLYWYRQALGQGPEFLTYFNYEAQQDKSGLPNDRFSAERPEGSISTLTIQRTEQRDSAMYRCASSPRTSGVSDTQYFGPGTRLTVL.

CDR3 sequence (DNA): TGTGCCAGCAGCGGGGGGGACAGGGTGACCGGGGAGCTGTTTTTT. The encoded protein is CASSGGDRVTGELFF. The chain employs TRBV11-2 and TRBJ2-2, with 9 bases fitting TRBD1. Germline CDR1 SGHAT, CDR2 FQNNGV. Trimming cost V 5 bases and J 5 bases; bases outside gene matches: 6. The CDR3 sequence is 15 residues long.

The V call is TRBV6-6, the J call TRBJ2-3; D remains unclear. In germline, CDR1 is MNHNY, CDR2 SVGAGI (reference sequence). Trimming removed 5 bases at V and 2 bases at J, with 5 bases between. The length of the CDR3 is 12 residues. CDR3 bases: TGTGCCAGCAGTCCATCCACAGATACGCAGTATTTT. As protein: CASSPSTDTQYF.

This clone showed up just a few times. This sequence joins TRBV6-6 and TRBJ1-1; D call uncertain. V shed 6 bases and J shed 6 bases, with 11 bases lying between them. CDR1 and CDR2 (germline): MNHNY, SVGAGI (reference sequence). The CDR3 is 12 amino acids. The CDR3 DNA reads TGTGCCAGCAGACCAGACAACCCTGAAGCTTTCTTT. This encodes CASRPDNPEAFF.

This rearrangement joins TRBV9 to TRBJ1-2, with 7 bases aligning to TRBD1. The CDR3 spans 15 residues. V lost 0 bases to trimming and J lost 4 bases; unmatched junction nucleotides: 6. The germline V gene encodes CDR1 SGDLS and CDR2 YYNGEE. The CDR3 here is CASSVADRTIYGYTF. The CDR3 nucleotides are TGTGCCAGCAGCGTAGCGGACAGGACTATCTATGGCTACACCTTC.

The genes are TRBV5-6 and TRBJ1-5; D ambiguous. With 2 bases removed from V and 6 bases from J, the gap between germline ends came to 9 bases. The CDR3 is made up of 13 amino acids. In germline, CDR1 is SGHDT, CDR2 YYEEEE. The CDR3 DNA follows: TGTGCCAGCAGCTTCGCGGGTAGTCAGCCCCAGCATTTT. Amino acid sequence: CASSFAGSQPQHF.

This clone showed up just a few times. The CDR3 nucleotides are TGCGCCAGCAGCGTAGCCGGGACAGGGCTAGATGGCTACACCTTC. Protein sequence: CASSVAGTGLDGYTF. The genes are TRBV5-1 and TRBJ1-2, with 9 bases aligning to TRBD1. Per germline, CDR1 SGHRS and CDR2 YFSETQ. The trim removed 4 bases at V and 6 bases at J, leaving 10 bases unmatched. This CDR3 has 15 amino acids.